This T cell receptor (beta chain) was obtained from a study of blood T cell repertoires in COVID-19. At the level of the study: Samples representing acute and convalescent COVID-19 were sourced from the United States, Italy and Spain. Sources were T cells, B-cell-depleted T cells, or PBMCs; the material itself was cDNA or gDNA.

As originally analysed: Reference gene primer amplification gave estimated nucleated cell counts. TCRdb's copy holds only in-frame clones and misses some; the assay was immunoSEQ multiplex PCR. V and J calls and clone size are given by that table; D and trimming were obtained from the DNA. The sample records 250,000 to 300,000 clones, 80% to 90% being singletons. Per the germline V gene, CDR1 is MNHEY and CDR2 is SVGEGT. The V and J ends lost 2 bases and 2 bases, in that order; junction bases with no gene match: 4. The CDR3 is 15 amino acids. The chain uses TRBV6-2 or TRBV6-3 and TRBJ2-7; the match to TRBD1 covers 9 bases. The sequencing input was peripheral blood. This clonotype was sampled from a woman in her sixties or seventies with COVID-19, enrolled during active disease. In DNA, the CDR3 is TGTGCCAGCAGTTACCGGACAGGGGTCACCTACGAGCAGTACTTC. Translating gives CASSYRTGVTYEQYF.